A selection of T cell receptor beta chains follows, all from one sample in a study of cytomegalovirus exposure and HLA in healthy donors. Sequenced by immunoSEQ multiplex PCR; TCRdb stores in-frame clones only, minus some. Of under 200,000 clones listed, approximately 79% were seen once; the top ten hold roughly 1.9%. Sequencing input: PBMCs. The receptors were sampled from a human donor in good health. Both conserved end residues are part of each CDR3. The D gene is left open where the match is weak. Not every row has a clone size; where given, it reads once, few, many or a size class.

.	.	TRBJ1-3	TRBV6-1	CASSVGGSGNTIYF	TGTGCCAGCAGTGTAGGAGGCTCTGGAAACACCATATATTTT
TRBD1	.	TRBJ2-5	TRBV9	CASSVVTVDRGLETQYF	TGTGCCAGCAGCGTAGTAACCGTCGACAGGGGCCTGGAGACCCAGTACTTC
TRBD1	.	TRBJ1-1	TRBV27	CASSFSGQGAPAFF	TGTGCCAGCAGTTTTTCGGGACAGGGGGCGCCGGCTTTCTTT
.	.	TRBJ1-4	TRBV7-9	CASSPGELGAGEKLFF	TGTGCCAGCAGCCCAGGAGAGCTGGGGGCGGGTGAAAAACTGTTTTTT
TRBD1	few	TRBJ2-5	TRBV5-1	CASSEGQGARDPYF	TGCGCCAGCAGCGAGGGACAGGGGGCGCGAGATCCTTACTTC
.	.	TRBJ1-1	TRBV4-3	CASSQSYLDRWRGSNTEAFF	TGCGCCAGCAGCCAATCGTACCTCGATAGGTGGCGCGGGTCGAACACTGAAGCTTTCTTT
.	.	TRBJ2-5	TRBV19	CASSSAGFPGETQYF	TGTGCCAGTAGTTCCGCAGGATTCCCGGGGGAGACCCAGTACTTC
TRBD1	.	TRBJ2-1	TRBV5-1	CASSLEKGAYGEQFF	TGCGCCAGCAGCTTGGAGAAGGGGGCATATGGTGAGCAGTTCTTC
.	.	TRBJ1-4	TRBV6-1	CASSEAFWGPGEKLFF	TGTGCCAGCAGTGAAGCTTTTTGGGGGCCGGGTGAAAAACTGTTTTTT
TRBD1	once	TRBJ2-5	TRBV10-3	CAISRTGEQYF	TGTGCCATCAGTCGGACAGGGGAGCAGTACTTC
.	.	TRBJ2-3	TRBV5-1	CASSTGLMGDTQYF	TGCGCCAGCAGCACGGGACTGATGGGGGATACGCAGTATTTT
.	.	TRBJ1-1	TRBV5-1	CASSLVGQSNTEAFF	TGCGCCAGCAGCTTGGTTGGACAGTCGAACACTGAAGCTTTCTTT
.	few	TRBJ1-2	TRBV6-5	CASSQMSGDYGYTF	TGTGCCAGCAGCCAGATGTCGGGTGACTATGGCTACACCTTC
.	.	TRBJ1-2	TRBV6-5	CASRGSEAGYGYTF	TGTGCCAGCAGGGGGTCTGAAGCGGGCTATGGCTACACCTTC
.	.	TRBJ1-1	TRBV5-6	CASSLGGSVLNTEAFF	TGTGCCAGCAGCTTGGGGGGCAGTGTGTTGAACACTGAAGCTTTCTTT
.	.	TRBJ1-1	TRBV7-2	CASSLGQTFTEAFF	TGTGCCAGCAGCTTAGGACAGACGTTCACTGAAGCTTTCTTT
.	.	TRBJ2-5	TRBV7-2	CASSLVSQETQYF	TGTGCCAGCAGCTTAGTCTCGCAAGAGACCCAGTACTTC
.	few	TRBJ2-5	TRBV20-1	CSATQETQYF	TGCAGTGCTACTCAGGAGACCCAGTACTTC
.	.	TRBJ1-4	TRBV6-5	CASSYSWQGTELFF	TGTGCCAGCAGTTACTCTTGGCAGGGAACGGAACTGTTTTTT
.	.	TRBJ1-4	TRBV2	CASSEAGATNEKLFF	TGTGCCAGCAGTGAAGCCGGTGCAACTAATGAAAAACTGTTTTTT
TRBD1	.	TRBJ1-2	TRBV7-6	CASSYARDDRGYYGYTF	TGTGCCAGCAGCTATGCTCGGGACGACAGGGGCTACTATGGCTACACCTTC
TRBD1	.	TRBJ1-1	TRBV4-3	CASSQDRGPGTEAFF	TGCGCCAGCAGCCAAGATAGGGGGCCCGGCACTGAAGCTTTCTTT
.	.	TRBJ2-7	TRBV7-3	CASSLTAAYEQYF	TGTGCCAGCAGCTTAACCGCGGCCTACGAGCAGTACTTC
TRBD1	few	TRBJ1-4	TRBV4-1	CASSQLGQSVNEKLFF	TGCGCCAGCAGCCAACTGGGACAGTCAGTTAATGAAAAACTGTTTTTT
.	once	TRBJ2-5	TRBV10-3	CAISTVRSRETQYF	TGTGCCATCTCTACGGTTCGTTCTCGAGAGACCCAGTACTTC
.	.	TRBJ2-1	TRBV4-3	CASRQGFSYNEQFF	TGCGCCAGCAGACAGGGTTTTTCCTACAATGAGCAGTTCTTC
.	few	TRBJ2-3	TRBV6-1	CASSDHETNTDTQYF	TGTGCCAGCAGTGATCACGAGACTAACACAGATACGCAGTATTTT
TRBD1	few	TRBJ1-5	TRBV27	CASRIGGASNQPQHF	TGTGCCAGCAGGATAGGGGGCGCGAGCAATCAGCCCCAGCATTTT
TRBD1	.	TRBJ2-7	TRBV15	CATSGGQGSYEQYF	TGTGCCACCAGCGGGGGACAGGGTTCCTACGAGCAGTACTTC
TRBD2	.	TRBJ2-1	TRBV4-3	CASSQGNSGGGSEQFF	TGCGCCAGCAGCCAAGGGAATAGCGGGGGGGGGAGTGAGCAGTTCTTC
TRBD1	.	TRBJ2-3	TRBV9	CASSVAYGGQGSTDTQYF	TGTGCCAGCAGCGTAGCGTATGGAGGACAGGGGTCAACAGATACGCAGTATTTT
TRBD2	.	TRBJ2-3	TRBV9	CASSVSGGGAIDTQYF	TGTGCCAGCAGCGTATCTGGCGGGGGGGCAATCGATACGCAGTATTTT
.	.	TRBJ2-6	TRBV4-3	CASSQVRGTGANVLTF	TGCGCCAGCAGCCAAGTACGGGGGACCGGGGCCAACGTCCTGACTTTC